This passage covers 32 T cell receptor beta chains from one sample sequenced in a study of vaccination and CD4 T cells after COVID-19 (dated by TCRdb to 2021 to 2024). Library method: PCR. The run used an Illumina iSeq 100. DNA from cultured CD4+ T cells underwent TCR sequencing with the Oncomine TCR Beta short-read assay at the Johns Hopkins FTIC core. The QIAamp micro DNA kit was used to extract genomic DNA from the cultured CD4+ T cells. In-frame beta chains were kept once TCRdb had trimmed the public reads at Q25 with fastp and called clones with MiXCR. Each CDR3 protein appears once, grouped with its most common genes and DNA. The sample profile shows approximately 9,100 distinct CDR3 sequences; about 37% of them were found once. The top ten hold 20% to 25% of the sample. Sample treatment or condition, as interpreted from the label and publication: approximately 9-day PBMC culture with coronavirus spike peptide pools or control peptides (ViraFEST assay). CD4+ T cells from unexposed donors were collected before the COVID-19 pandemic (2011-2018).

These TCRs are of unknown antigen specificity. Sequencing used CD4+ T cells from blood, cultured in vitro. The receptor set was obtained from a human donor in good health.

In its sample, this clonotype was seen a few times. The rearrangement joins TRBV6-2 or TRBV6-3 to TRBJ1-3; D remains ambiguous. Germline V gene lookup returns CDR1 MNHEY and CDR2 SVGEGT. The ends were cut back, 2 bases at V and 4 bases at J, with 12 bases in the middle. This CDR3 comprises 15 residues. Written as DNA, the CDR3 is TGTGCCAGCAGTTACCCCGGTCCGACCGGAAACACCATATATTTT. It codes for CASSYPGPTGNTIYF.

CDR3 amino acids: CASSADRGATSTDTQYF. DNA of the CDR3: TGTGCCAGTAGTGCGGACAGGGGAGCTACTAGCACAGATACGCAGTATTTT. The chain links TRBV19 to TRBJ2-3; the match to TRBD1 covers 9 bases. Germline-derived CDR1 and CDR2 are LNHDA and SQIVND (reference sequence). The CDR3 loop spans 17 amino acids. V shed 5 bases, J shed 0 bases, and the junction held 9 bases outside the gene matches.

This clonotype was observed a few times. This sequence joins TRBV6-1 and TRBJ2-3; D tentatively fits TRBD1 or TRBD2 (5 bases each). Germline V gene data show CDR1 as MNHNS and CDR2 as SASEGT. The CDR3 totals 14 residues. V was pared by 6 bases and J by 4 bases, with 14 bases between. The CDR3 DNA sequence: TGTGCCAGCAGGTTGGGACGTTTGGCAGATACGCAGTATTTT. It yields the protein CASRLGRLADTQYF.

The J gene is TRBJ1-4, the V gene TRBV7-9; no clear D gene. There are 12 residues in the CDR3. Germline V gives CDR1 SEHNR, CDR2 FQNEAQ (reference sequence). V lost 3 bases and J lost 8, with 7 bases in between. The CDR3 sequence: CASSFVDEKLFF. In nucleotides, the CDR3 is TGTGCCAGCAGCTTTGTCGACGAAAAACTGTTTTTT.

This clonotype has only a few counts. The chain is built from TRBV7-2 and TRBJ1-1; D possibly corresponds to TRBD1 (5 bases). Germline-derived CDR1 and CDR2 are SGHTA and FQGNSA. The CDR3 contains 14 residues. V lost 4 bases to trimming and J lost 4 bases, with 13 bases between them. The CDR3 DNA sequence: TGTGCCAGCAGCTCCCAGGGCTTTGGCACTGAAGCTTTCTTT. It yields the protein CASSSQGFGTEAFF.

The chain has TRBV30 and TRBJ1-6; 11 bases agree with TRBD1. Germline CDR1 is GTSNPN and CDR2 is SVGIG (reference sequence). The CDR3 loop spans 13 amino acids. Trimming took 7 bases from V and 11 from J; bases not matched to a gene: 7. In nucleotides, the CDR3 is TGTGCCTCAAGGACAGGGGGCGACGCACCCCTCCACTTT. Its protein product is CASRTGGDAPLHF. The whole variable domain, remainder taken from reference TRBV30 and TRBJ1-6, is SQTIHQWPATLVQPVGSPLSLECTVEGTSNPNLYWYRQAAGRGLQLLFYSVGIGQISSEVPQNLSASRPQDRQFILSSKKLLLSDSGFYLCASRTGGDAPLHFGNGTRLTVT.

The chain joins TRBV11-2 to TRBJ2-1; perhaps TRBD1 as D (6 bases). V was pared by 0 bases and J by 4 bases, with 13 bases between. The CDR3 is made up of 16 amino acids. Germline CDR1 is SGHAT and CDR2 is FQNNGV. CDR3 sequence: CASSLEDGRGYNEQFF. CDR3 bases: TGTGCCAGCAGCTTAGAGGATGGCAGGGGTTACAATGAGCAGTTCTTC.

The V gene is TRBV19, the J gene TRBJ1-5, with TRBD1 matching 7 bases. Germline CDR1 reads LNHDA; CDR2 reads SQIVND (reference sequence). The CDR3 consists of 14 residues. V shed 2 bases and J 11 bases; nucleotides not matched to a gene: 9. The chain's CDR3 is CASSILLGQTTQHF. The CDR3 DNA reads TGTGCCAGTAGTATACTCTTGGGACAGACCACCCAGCATTTT.

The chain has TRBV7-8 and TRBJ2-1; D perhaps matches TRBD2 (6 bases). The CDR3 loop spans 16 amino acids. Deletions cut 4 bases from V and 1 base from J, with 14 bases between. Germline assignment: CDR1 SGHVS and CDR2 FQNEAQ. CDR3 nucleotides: TGTGCCAGCAGCTGGGGTAGGCGGGGTTCCTACAATGAGCAGTTCTTC. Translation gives CASSWGRRGSYNEQFF.

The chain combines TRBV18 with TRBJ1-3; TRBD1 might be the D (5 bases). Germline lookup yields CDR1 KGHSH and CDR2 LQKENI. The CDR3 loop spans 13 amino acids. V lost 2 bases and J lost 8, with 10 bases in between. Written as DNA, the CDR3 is TGTGCCAGCTCACCAGCGCAGGGAGACACCATATATTTT. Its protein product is CASSPAQGDTIYF.

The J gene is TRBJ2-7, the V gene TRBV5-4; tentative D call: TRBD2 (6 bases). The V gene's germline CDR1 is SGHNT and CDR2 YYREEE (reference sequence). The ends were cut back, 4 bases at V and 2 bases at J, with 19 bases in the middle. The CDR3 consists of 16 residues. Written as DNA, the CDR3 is TGTGCCAGCAGCCCTTCTGGGGGGTTACCGCCCTACGAGCAGTACTTC. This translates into CASSPSGGLPPYEQYF.

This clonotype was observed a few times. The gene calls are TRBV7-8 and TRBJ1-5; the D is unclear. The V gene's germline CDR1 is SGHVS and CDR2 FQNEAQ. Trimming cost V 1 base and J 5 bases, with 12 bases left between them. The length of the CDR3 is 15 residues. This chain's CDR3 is CASSLVPGRDQPQHF. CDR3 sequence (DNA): TGTGCCAGCAGCTTAGTCCCAGGACGGGATCAGCCCCAGCATTTT.

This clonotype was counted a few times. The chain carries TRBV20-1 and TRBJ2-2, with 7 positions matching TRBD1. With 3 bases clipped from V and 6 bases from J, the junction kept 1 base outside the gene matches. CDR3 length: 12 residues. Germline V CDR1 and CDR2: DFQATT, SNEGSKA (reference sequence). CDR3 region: CSARQGAGELFF. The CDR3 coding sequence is TGCAGTGCTAGGCAGGGGGCCGGGGAGCTGTTTTTT.

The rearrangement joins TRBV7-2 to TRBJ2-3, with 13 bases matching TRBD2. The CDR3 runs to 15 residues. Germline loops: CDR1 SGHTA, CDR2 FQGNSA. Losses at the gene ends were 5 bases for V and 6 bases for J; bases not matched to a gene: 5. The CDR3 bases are TGTGCCAGCAGCCCAGGACTAGCGGGAGCGGATACGCAGTATTTT. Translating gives CASSPGLAGADTQYF.

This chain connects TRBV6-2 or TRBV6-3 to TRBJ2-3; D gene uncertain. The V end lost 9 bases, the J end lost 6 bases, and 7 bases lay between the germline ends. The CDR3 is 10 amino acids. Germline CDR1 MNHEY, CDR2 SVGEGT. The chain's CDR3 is CASGRDTQYF. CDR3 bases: TGTGCCAGTGGTAGGGATACGCAGTATTTT.

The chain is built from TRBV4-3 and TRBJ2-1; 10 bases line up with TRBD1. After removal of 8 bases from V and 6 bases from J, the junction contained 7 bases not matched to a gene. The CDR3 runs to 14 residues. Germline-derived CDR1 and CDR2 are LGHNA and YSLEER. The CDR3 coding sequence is TGCGCCAGCCGGGGGGACAGGGGCCCCAATGAGCAGTTCTTC. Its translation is CASRGDRGPNEQFF.

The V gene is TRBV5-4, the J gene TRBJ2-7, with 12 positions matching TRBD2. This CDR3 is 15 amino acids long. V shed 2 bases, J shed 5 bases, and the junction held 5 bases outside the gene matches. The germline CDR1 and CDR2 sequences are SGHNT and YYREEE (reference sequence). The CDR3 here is CASSFPRLAGDEQYF. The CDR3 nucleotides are TGTGCCAGCAGCTTCCCTAGACTAGCGGGAGACGAGCAGTACTTC.

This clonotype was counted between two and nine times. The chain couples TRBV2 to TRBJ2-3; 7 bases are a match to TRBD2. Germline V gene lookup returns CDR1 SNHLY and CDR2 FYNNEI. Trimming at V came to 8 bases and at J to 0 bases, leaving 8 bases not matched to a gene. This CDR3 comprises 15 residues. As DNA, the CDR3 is TGTGCCAGCTCGAGGCGGGAGTGGAGCACAGATACGCAGTATTTT. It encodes CASSRREWSTDTQYF.

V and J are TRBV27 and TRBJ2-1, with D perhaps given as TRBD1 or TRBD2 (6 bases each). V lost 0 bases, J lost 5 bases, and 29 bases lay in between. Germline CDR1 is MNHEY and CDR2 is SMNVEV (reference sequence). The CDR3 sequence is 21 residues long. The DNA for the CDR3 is TGTGCCAGCAGTTTATCCTCCCTTGCCCGGGGGCTGCGGTACGTGAACAATGAGCAGTTCTTC. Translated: CASSLSSLARGLRYVNNEQFF.

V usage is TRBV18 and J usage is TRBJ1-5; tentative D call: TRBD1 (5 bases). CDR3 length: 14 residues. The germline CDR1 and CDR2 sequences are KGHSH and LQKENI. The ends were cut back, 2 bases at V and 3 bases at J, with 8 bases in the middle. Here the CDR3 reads CASSPEQVNQPQHF. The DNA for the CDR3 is TGTGCCAGCTCACCAGAACAGGTCAATCAGCCCCAGCATTTT.

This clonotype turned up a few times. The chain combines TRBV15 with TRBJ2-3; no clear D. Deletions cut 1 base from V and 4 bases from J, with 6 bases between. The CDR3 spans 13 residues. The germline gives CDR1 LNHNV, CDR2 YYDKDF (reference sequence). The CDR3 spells CATSRGMADTQYF. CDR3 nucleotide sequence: TGTGCCACCAGCAGAGGCATGGCAGATACGCAGTATTTT.

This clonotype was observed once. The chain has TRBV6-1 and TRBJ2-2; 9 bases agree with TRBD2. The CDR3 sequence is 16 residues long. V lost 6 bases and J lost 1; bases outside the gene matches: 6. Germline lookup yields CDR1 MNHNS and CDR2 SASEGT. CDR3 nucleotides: TGTGCCAGCAGCCTACTAGCGGGTGTGAACACCGGGGAGCTGTTTTTT. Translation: CASSLLAGVNTGELFF.

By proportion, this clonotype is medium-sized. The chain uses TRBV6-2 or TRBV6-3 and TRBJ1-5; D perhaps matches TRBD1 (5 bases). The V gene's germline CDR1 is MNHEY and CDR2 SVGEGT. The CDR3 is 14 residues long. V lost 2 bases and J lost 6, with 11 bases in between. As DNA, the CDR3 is TGTGCCAGCAGTTACGGGGGGTCCACTCAGCCCCAGCATTTT. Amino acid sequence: CASSYGGSTQPQHF.

The CDR3 sequence: CASSATANTEAFF. The CDR3 nucleotides are TGTGCCAGCAGTGCGACAGCTAACACTGAAGCTTTCTTT. The genes are TRBV2 and TRBJ1-1; D perhaps matches TRBD1 (5 bases). The V gene lost 4 bases and the J gene lost 2 bases, with 8 bases spanning the gap. The CDR3 is 13 residues long. Germline lookup yields CDR1 SNHLY and CDR2 FYNNEI.

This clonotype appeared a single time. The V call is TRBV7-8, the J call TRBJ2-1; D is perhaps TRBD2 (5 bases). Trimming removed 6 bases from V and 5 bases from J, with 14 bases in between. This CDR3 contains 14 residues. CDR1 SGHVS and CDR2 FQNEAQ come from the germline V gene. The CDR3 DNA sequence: TGTGCCAGCAGACCAACTAGGGATAACAATGAGCAGTTCTTC. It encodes CASRPTRDNNEQFF. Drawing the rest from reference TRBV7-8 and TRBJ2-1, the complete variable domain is GAGVSQSPRYKVAKRGQDVALRCDPISGHVSLFWYQQALGQGPEFLTYFQNEAQLDKSGLPSDRFFAERPEGSVSTLKIQRTQQEDSAVYLCASRPTRDNNEQFFGPGTRLTVL.

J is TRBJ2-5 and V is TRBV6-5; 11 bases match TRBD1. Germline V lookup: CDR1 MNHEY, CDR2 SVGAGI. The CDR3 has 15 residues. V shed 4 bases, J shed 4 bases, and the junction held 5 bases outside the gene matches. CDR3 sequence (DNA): TGTGCCAGCAGTTGGACAGGGGGCGGGCGAGAGACCCAGTACTTC. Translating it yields CASSWTGGGRETQYF.

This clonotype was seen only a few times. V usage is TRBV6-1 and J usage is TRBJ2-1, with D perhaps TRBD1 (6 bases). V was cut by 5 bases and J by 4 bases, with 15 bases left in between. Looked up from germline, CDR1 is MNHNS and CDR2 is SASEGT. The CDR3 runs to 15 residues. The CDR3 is CASSKRTVLYNEQFF. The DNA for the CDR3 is TGTGCCAGCAGTAAGAGGACAGTCCTATACAATGAGCAGTTCTTC.

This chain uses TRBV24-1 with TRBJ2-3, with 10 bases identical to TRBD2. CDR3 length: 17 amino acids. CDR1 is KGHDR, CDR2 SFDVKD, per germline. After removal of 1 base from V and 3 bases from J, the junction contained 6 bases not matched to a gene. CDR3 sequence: CATSDFVAGGGTDTQYF. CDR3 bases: TGTGCCACCAGTGATTTCGTAGCGGGAGGTGGGACAGATACGCAGTATTTT.

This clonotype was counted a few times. In nucleotides, the CDR3 is TGTGCCAGCAGCCCTGGGACAGGGGGCCCGAACACCGGGGAGCTGTTTTTT. Amino acids: CASSPGTGGPNTGELFF. V usage is TRBV12-3 or TRBV12-4 and J usage is TRBJ2-2, with 12 bases identical to TRBD1. The V segment lost 6 bases and the J segment 0 bases; nucleotides outside the gene matches: 5. CDR3 length: 17 amino acids.

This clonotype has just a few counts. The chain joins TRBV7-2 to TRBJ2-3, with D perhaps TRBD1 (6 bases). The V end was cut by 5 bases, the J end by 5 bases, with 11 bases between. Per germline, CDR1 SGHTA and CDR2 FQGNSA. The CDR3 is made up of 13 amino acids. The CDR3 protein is CASSPVGGDTQYF. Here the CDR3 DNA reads TGTGCCAGCAGCCCGGTAGGGGGAGATACGCAGTATTTT.

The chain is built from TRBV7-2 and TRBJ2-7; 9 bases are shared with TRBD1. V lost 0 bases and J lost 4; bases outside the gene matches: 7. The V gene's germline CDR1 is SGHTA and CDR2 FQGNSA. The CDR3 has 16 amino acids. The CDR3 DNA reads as TGTGCCAGCAGCTTAGCCCCGGACAGGGGTTTTTACGAGCAGTACTTC. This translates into CASSLAPDRGFYEQYF.

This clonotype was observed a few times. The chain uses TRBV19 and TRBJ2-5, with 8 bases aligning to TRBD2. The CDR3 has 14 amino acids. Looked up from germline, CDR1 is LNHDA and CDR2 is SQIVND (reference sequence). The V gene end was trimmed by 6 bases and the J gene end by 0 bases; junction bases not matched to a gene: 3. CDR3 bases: TGTGCCAGTAGAGAACTAGCGGACCAAGAGACCCAGTACTTC. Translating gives CASRELADQETQYF.